Listed here are 31 T cell receptor beta chains from one sample, sequenced in a study of radiotherapy plus CTLA-4 blockade in lung cancer. Sequencing used immunoSEQ multiplex PCR; TCRdb keeps in-frame clones, though not all of them. The sample carries around 85,000 clones, around 85% recorded once. Sequencing used peripheral blood, obtained from a patient treated with radiotherapy plus ipilimumab. Every receptor here comes from a human donor with non-small cell lung cancer who had a partial response to radiotherapy plus ipilimumab.

This clone was recorded once. V and J are TRBV4-2 and TRBJ2-7, with 10 bases that match TRBD2. V lost 0 bases to trimming and J lost 2 bases; unmatched junction nucleotides: 7. The CDR3 is made up of 17 amino acids. Per the germline V gene, CDR1 is LGHNA and CDR2 is YNFKEQ. CDR3: CASSQDTAGGPPYEQYF. The DNA for the CDR3 is TGTGCCAGCAGCCAAGATACAGCGGGAGGGCCGCCCTACGAGCAGTACTTC.

The J gene is TRBJ2-1, the V gene TRBV7-6, with 8 bases that match TRBD2. V dropped 5 bases and J dropped 2; count of bases not matched to a gene: 8. CDR1 is SGHVS and CDR2 is FNYEAQ in the germline V gene. The CDR3 covers 16 residues. CDR3 bases: TGTGCCAGCAGCATACTAGCGGAGGGGCCCTACAATGAGCAGTTCTTC. Translated, it gives CASSILAEGPYNEQFF. Using reference TRBV7-6 and TRBJ2-1 for the parts outside the CDR3, the full variable domain is GAGVSQSPRYKVTKRGQDVALRCDPISGHVSLYWYRQALGQGPEFLTYFNYEAQQDKSGLPNDRFSAERPEGSISTLTIQRTEQRDSAMYRCASSILAEGPYNEQFFGPGTRLTVL.

The gene calls are TRBV2 and TRBJ2-7, with 10 bases matching TRBD2. The germline gives CDR1 SNHLY, CDR2 FYNNEI. The ends lost 5 bases at V and 6 bases at J; junction bases unmatched: 7. This CDR3 spans 14 amino acids. CDR3: CASSLAGEFSEQYF. The CDR3 DNA reads TGTGCCAGCAGTCTAGCGGGAGAGTTTTCCGAGCAGTACTTC.

The chain carries TRBV7-9 and TRBJ2-1, with D maybe TRBD2 (5 bases). Germline assignment: CDR1 SEHNR and CDR2 FQNEAQ (reference sequence). The CDR3 length is 14 residues. Trimming removed 5 bases from V and 6 bases from J, with 14 bases in between. CDR3 nucleotide sequence: TGTGCCAGCAGCCGAAACCGGGAATCCAATGAGCAGTTCTTC. Translated, it gives CASSRNRESNEQFF.

The chain uses TRBV28 and TRBJ1-2; possible D gene TRBD1, 6 bases. CDR1 is MDHEN and CDR2 is SYDVKM in the germline V gene. The CDR3 has 15 residues. Trimming cost V 3 bases and J 1 base, with 12 bases left between them. CDR3 amino acids: CASSLVQGRNYGYTF. The DNA of the CDR3 is TGTGCCAGCAGTTTGGTACAGGGTCGTAACTATGGCTACACCTTC.

CDR3 in amino acids: CASSRPASGLSSYNEQFF. The DNA for the CDR3 is TGTGCCAGCAGCCGCCCGGCTAGCGGGTTGAGCTCCTACAATGAGCAGTTCTTC. This chain joins TRBV27 and TRBJ2-1; 8 bases fit TRBD2. The CDR3 is 18 amino acids. Germline loops: CDR1 MNHEY, CDR2 SMNVEV (reference sequence). V dropped 6 bases and J dropped 0; count of bases not matched to a gene: 13.

The chain is built from TRBV9 and TRBJ2-1; the D gene is possibly TRBD2 (6 bases). There are 14 residues in the CDR3. Deletions cut 3 bases from V and 7 bases from J, with 14 bases between. Germline-derived CDR1 and CDR2 are SGDLS and YYNGEE. CDR3 DNA sequence: TGTGCCAGCAGCGCCACTAGCAGGGATAATGAGCAGTTCTTC. Its translation: CASSATSRDNEQFF. The whole variable domain, filled in from reference TRBV9 and TRBJ2-1, reads DSGVTQTPKHLITATGQRVTLRCSPRSGDLSVYWYQQSLDQGLQFLIQYYNGEERAKGNILERFSAQQFPDLHSELNLSSLELGDSALYFCASSATSRDNEQFFGPGTRLTVL.

This clone has just one count. V and J are TRBV18 and TRBJ2-6; possibly TRBD1 for D (5 bases). Trimming left V 3 bases short and J 4 bases short, with 13 bases between. This CDR3 has 16 residues. Germline lookup yields CDR1 KGHSH and CDR2 LQKENI. The CDR3 nucleotides are TGTGCCAGCTCACCCCCAACAGGTTCAGGGGCCAACGTCCTGACTTTC. This encodes CASSPPTGSGANVLTF.

The chain combines TRBV7-9 with TRBJ2-1, with TRBD1 matching 10 bases. Germline V CDR1 and CDR2: SEHNR, FQNEAQ (reference sequence). This CDR3 is built from 17 residues. The junction had 12 bases not matched to a gene; V was cut back by 5 bases and J by 5 bases. The CDR3 DNA reads as TGTGCCAGCAGCCCGTACCCCCGGGACAGGGGTAACAATGAGCAGTTCTTC. This gives the protein CASSPYPRDRGNNEQFF.

The gene calls are TRBV30 and TRBJ2-5, with a tentative D call TRBD1 (6 bases). V lost 2 bases to trimming and J lost 1 base, with 8 bases between them. Germline lookup yields CDR1 GTSNPN and CDR2 SVGIG (reference sequence). There are 13 residues in the CDR3. The CDR3 sequence: CAWSLGGQETQYF. The CDR3 DNA sequence: TGTGCCTGGAGTTTAGGGGGCCAAGAGACCCAGTACTTC. The full variable domain, rest sourced from reference TRBV30 and TRBJ2-5, is SQTIHQWPATLVQPVGSPLSLECTVEGTSNPNLYWYRQAAGRGLQLLFYSVGIGQISSEVPQNLSASRPQDRQFILSSKKLLLSDSGFYLCAWSLGGQETQYFGPGTRLLVL.

The chain links TRBV10-3 to TRBJ2-5, with D possibly being TRBD2 (6 bases). Looked up from germline, CDR1 is ENHRY and CDR2 is SYGVKD. This CDR3 has 15 amino acids. Trimming left V 0 bases short and J 1 base short, with 9 bases between. CDR3 residues: CAISESAGPQETQYF. CDR3 nucleotides: TGTGCCATCAGTGAGTCGGCGGGACCCCAAGAGACCCAGTACTTC.

This chain joins TRBV18 and TRBJ1-5; no firm D call. This CDR3 contains 16 residues. Germline V lookup: CDR1 KGHSH, CDR2 LQKENI. V lost 4 bases and J 5 bases, leaving 18 bases between the germline ends. The chain's CDR3 is CASSLKGDTRYQPQHF. CDR3 DNA: TGTGCCAGCTCACTGAAAGGTGACACACGATATCAGCCCCAGCATTTT.

Here the CDR3 DNA reads TGCGCCAGCAGAAGACAGGGAAGTAACACTGAAGCTTTCTTT. Encoded protein: CASRRQGSNTEAFF. This rearrangement joins TRBV5-1 to TRBJ1-1, with 7 bases aligning to TRBD1. Germline CDR1 and CDR2: SGHRS and YFSETQ. The CDR3 length is 14 residues. V was clipped by 5 bases and J by 2 bases; unmatched bases: 6. The full variable domain, in which reference TRBV5-1 and TRBJ1-1 provide the parts outside the CDR3, is KAGVTQTPRYLIKTRGQQVTLSCSPISGHRSVSWYQQTPGQGLQFLFEYFSETQRNKGNFPGRFSGRQFSNSRSEMNVSTLELGDSALYLCASRRQGSNTEAFFGQGTRLTVV.

The chain recombines TRBV4-2 with TRBJ2-5; 14 bases map to TRBD2. Germline assignment: CDR1 LGHNA and CDR2 YNFKEQ. This CDR3 comprises 18 residues. V was clipped by 2 bases and J by 5 bases; unmatched bases: 10. The DNA for the CDR3 is TGTGCCAGCAGCCAACCTCCGGGACTAGCGGGAGAGGGGGAGACCCAGTACTTC. This translates into CASSQPPGLAGEGETQYF.

V usage is TRBV4-1 and J usage is TRBJ1-2; D is possibly TRBD1 (5 bases). Germline-derived CDR1 and CDR2 are MGHRA and YSYEKL. V was trimmed by 0 bases and J by 4 bases, leaving 15 bases between them. This CDR3 comprises 16 residues. CDR3 coding DNA: TGCGCCAGCAGCCAAGATACCCTCGGGACTCGCTATGGCTACACCTTC. It encodes CASSQDTLGTRYGYTF.

The chain uses TRBV5-4 and TRBJ1-2, with 7 bases matching TRBD1. Germline CDR1 SGHNT, CDR2 YYREEE (reference sequence). The CDR3 length is 14 residues. V dropped 4 bases and J dropped 4; count of bases not matched to a gene: 7. Here the CDR3 reads CASSPTGSGYGYTF. The CDR3 DNA reads as TGTGCCAGCAGCCCGACAGGGAGTGGCTATGGCTACACCTTC.

The V call is TRBV19, the J call TRBJ1-1; D gene unclear. The V and J ends lost 6 bases and 4 bases respectively, with 18 bases between them. The CDR3 is made up of 15 amino acids. Per the germline V gene, CDR1 is LNHDA and CDR2 is SQIVND (reference sequence). As DNA, the CDR3 is TGTGCCAGTAGACAGCTAGCCGCGCGGGGCACTGAAGCTTTCTTT. Amino acid sequence: CASRQLAARGTEAFF.

V gene TRBV29-1 combines with J gene TRBJ2-3, with 9 bases lining up with TRBD1. There are 15 residues in the CDR3. J lost 7 bases, V lost 4 bases, and 12 bases had no gene match. Germline values: CDR1 SQVTM, CDR2 ANQGSEA. CDR3 nucleotides: TGCAGCGTTGGTACCGGGACAGGGCCCGTGTATACGCAGTATTTT. Translating gives CSVGTGTGPVYTQYF.

CDR3 in amino acids: CASSVTTASYNEQFF. CDR3 in DNA: TGTGCCAGCAGCGTTACGACAGCCTCCTACAATGAGCAGTTCTTC. V usage is TRBV9 and J usage is TRBJ2-1, with D perhaps TRBD1 (5 bases). Trimming cost V 2 bases and J 0 bases, with 9 bases left between them. The CDR3 runs 15 residues. Germline loops: CDR1 SGDLS, CDR2 YYNGEE.

This chain links TRBV27 with TRBJ1-6; unclear D gene. Per germline, CDR1 MNHEY and CDR2 SMNVEV (reference sequence). The CDR3 is 18 residues long. With 0 bases removed from V and 0 bases from J, the gap between germline ends came to 12 bases. The CDR3 region has the DNA TGTGCCAGCAGTTTATCCCCGGACTGGAGCTCCTATAATTCACCCCTCCACTTT. Protein: CASSLSPDWSSYNSPLHF.

V usage is TRBV5-5 and J usage is TRBJ1-5; no clear D gene. Germline V CDR1 and CDR2: SGHKS, YYEKEE (reference sequence). The CDR3 runs 12 residues. Trimming removed 3 bases from V and 4 bases from J, with 5 bases in between. The CDR3 reads CASSYGNQPQHF. The CDR3, as DNA: TGTGCCAGCAGCTACGGTAATCAGCCCCAGCATTTT.

About this clone itself: At one of its ends the junction is not consistent with the germline gene, which may arise from a read error. This chain links TRBV5-1 with TRBJ1-2, with D perhaps TRBD1 (5 bases). The CDR3 extends over 14 amino acids. CDR1 SGHRS and CDR2 YFSETQ come from the germline V gene. The CDR3 protein is CASSVTDPKYGYTF. CDR3 DNA sequence: TGCGCCAGCAGCGTGACAGACCCTAAATATGGCTACACCTTC.

The table lists this clone with a count of one. This chain joins TRBV28 and TRBJ1-5; 7 nucleotides line up with TRBD1. V lost 3 bases to trimming and J lost 2 bases; unmatched junction nucleotides: 7. The germline CDR1 and CDR2 sequences are MDHEN and SYDVKM. The CDR3 loop spans 16 amino acids. The CDR3 nucleotides read TGTGCCAGCAGTTTTGAGGGGGCTGGGGGCAATCAGCCCCAGCATTTT. Its protein product is CASSFEGAGGNQPQHF.

This rearrangement joins TRBV5-1 to TRBJ2-2; D is perhaps TRBD1 or TRBD2 (5 bases each). Trimming shortened V by 4 bases and J by 7 bases, and 14 bases separated the two germline ends. The germline CDR1 and CDR2 sequences are SGHRS and YFSETQ. The CDR3 runs to 14 residues. In nucleotides, the CDR3 is TGCGCCAGCAGCCTGGGGGTAAGCGGCGGGGAGCTGTTTTTT. Translating it yields CASSLGVSGGELFF.

The chain couples TRBV29-1 to TRBJ1-3; D gene unclear. Germline V CDR1 and CDR2: SQVTM, ANQGSEA. V lost 7 bases and J 2 bases, leaving 12 bases between the germline ends. The CDR3 is 13 residues long. The CDR3 DNA sequence: TGCAGCGGATCAGATATTGCTGGAAACACCATATATTTT. It translates to CSGSDIAGNTIYF.

The CDR3 DNA reads TGTGCCAGCAGCTTGGGCGGGCTTGGGTTCACAGATACGCAGTATTTT. Protein product: CASSLGGLGFTDTQYF. This chain connects TRBV5-4 to TRBJ2-3, with D possibly being TRBD2 (5 bases). V lost 0 bases, J lost 2 bases, and 13 bases lay in between. Germline values: CDR1 SGHNT, CDR2 YYREEE (reference sequence). The CDR3 runs to 16 residues.

The V gene is TRBV6-1, the J gene TRBJ2-5; possible D gene TRBD2, 6 bases. Germline CDR1 and CDR2: MNHNS and SASEGT. The CDR3 has 14 residues. V shed 0 bases and J shed 2 bases, with 7 bases lying between them. CDR3 coding DNA: TGTGCCAGCAGTGAAGCTGGGACTCAAGAGACCCAGTACTTC. It yields the protein CASSEAGTQETQYF.

In its sample, this clone was seen a few times. The chain is built from TRBV18 and TRBJ1-4; D call uncertain. Germline CDR1 is KGHSH and CDR2 is LQKENI. The CDR3 totals 15 residues. V lost 0 bases to trimming and J lost 8 bases, with 13 bases between them. The CDR3 loop is CASSPPLGGKEKLFF. Written as DNA, the CDR3 is TGTGCCAGCTCACCACCTCTTGGCGGAAAAGAAAAACTGTTTTTT.

CDR3 amino acids: CASSPRQNNQPQHF. Here the CDR3 DNA reads TGTGCCAGCAGTCCTCGACAGAACAATCAGCCCCAGCATTTT. The chain uses TRBV28 and TRBJ1-5; tentatively, D is TRBD1 (5 bases). CDR1 and CDR2 from the germline V gene are MDHEN and SYDVKM. V dropped 5 bases and J dropped 3 bases, with 11 bases sitting between them. CDR3 size: 14 residues.

This chain links TRBV30 with TRBJ2-7; D gene ambiguous. The CDR3 extends over 11 amino acids. CDR1 GTSNPN and CDR2 SVGIG come from the germline V gene (reference sequence). Trimming pared 3 bases from V and 2 bases from J, leaving 5 bases between. CDR3 in amino acids: CAWRRAYEQYF. CDR3 bases: TGTGCCTGGAGGAGAGCCTACGAGCAGTACTTC.

The rearrangement links TRBV7-2 to TRBJ2-3; 9 nucleotides match TRBD2. The CDR3 totals 15 residues. Germline V gene data show CDR1 as SGHTA and CDR2 as FQGNSA. V was pared by 2 bases and J by 6 bases, with 6 bases of the junction left unmatched. CDR3: CASSLSGGGADTQYF. DNA of the CDR3: TGTGCCAGCAGCTTATCGGGCGGGGGGGCGGATACGCAGTATTTT.